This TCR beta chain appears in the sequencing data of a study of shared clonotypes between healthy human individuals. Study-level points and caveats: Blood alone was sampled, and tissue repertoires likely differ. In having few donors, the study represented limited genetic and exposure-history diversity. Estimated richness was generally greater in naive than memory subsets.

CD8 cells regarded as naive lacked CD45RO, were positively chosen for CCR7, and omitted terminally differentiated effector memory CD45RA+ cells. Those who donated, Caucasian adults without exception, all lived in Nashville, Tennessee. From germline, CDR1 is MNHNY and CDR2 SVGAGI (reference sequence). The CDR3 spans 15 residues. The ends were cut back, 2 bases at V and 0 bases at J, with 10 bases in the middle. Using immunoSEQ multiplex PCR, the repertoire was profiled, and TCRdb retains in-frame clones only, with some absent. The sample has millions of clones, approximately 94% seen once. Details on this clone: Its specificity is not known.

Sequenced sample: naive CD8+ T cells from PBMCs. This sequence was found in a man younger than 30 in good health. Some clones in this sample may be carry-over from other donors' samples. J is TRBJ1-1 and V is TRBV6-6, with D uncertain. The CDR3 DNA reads TGTGCCAGCAGTTACAATACACCAATGAACACTGAAGCTTTCTTT. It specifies CASSYNTPMNTEAFF.